These T cell receptor beta chains were read from a single sample in a study of shared clonotypes between healthy human individuals. Only in-frame clones appear in the TCRdb table, and some are missing; sequencing was by immunoSEQ multiplex PCR. The table shows fewer than 850,000 clones, with roughly 91% occurring only once. The sequencing input was memory CD8+ T cells from PBMCs. These TCRs come from a young man in good health. Some clones in this sample may be carry-over from other donors' samples. The CDR3 runs from the conserved cysteine through the conserved F or W. Fields, in order: clone size, V gene, J gene, D gene, CDR3 protein, CDR3 DNA. D genes are given only for firm matches. Clone size is stated in some rows and not others, as once, few, many or a class when expanded.

clone_size: -; v_call: TRBV9; j_call: TRBJ2-5; d_call: -; cdr3_aa: CASSVLDSKQETQYF; cdr3_nt: TGTGCCAGCAGCGTACTGGACTCGAAACAAGAGACCCAGTACTTC
clone_size: -; v_call: TRBV27; j_call: TRBJ2-7; d_call: -; cdr3_aa: CATRQPGEQYF; cdr3_nt: TGTGCCACCCGTCAGCCTGGCGAGCAGTACTTC
clone_size: -; v_call: TRBV6-5; j_call: TRBJ2-7; d_call: -; cdr3_aa: CASSLGWRAAYEQYF; cdr3_nt: TGTGCCAGCTCGCTGGGATGGCGGGCCGCCTACGAGCAGTACTTC
clone_size: many; v_call: TRBV28; j_call: TRBJ2-1; d_call: -; cdr3_aa: CASSTRDIGSTAQFF; cdr3_nt: TGTGCCAGCAGTACCCGGGACATTGGTTCGACGGCGCAGTTCTTC
clone_size: -; v_call: TRBV7-9; j_call: TRBJ1-1; d_call: -; cdr3_aa: CASSFPEWNTEAFF; cdr3_nt: TGTGCCAGCAGCTTTCCAGAGTGGAACACTGAAGCTTTCTTT
clone_size: -; v_call: TRBV15; j_call: TRBJ2-7; d_call: -; cdr3_aa: CATSPRLDPPYEQYF; cdr3_nt: TGTGCCACCAGCCCTAGACTAGATCCCCCCTACGAGCAGTACTTC
clone_size: -; v_call: TRBV29-1; j_call: TRBJ2-3; d_call: -; cdr3_aa: CSVEGLAGFFVTDTQYF; cdr3_nt: TGCAGCGTTGAGGGGCTCGCGGGTTTCTTCGTCACAGATACGCAGTATTTT
clone_size: -; v_call: TRBV5-4; j_call: TRBJ1-1; d_call: TRBD1; cdr3_aa: CASSLGGGFTEAFF; cdr3_nt: TGTGCCAGCAGCTTGGGAGGGGGCTTCACTGAAGCTTTCTTT
clone_size: -; v_call: TRBV7-9; j_call: TRBJ1-1; d_call: -; cdr3_aa: CATRTGQWGTEAFF; cdr3_nt: TGTGCCACCAGGACCGGACAGTGGGGGACTGAAGCTTTCTTT
clone_size: -; v_call: TRBV9; j_call: TRBJ2-7; d_call: -; cdr3_aa: CASSGSLGGEQYF; cdr3_nt: TGTGCCAGCAGCGGGAGCTTGGGAGGCGAGCAGTACTTC
clone_size: -; v_call: TRBV11-3; j_call: TRBJ1-5; d_call: TRBD1; cdr3_aa: CASNKDRVTLNQPQHF; cdr3_nt: TGTGCCAGCAACAAGGACAGGGTAACCCTCAATCAGCCCCAGCATTTT
clone_size: once; v_call: TRBV27; j_call: TRBJ2-1; d_call: -; cdr3_aa: CASSPLWGGGPEFF; cdr3_nt: TGTGCCAGCAGCCCTCTATGGGGAGGGGGCCCGGAGTTCTTC
clone_size: -; v_call: TRBV21-1; j_call: TRBJ1-1; d_call: -; cdr3_aa: CASSLRPGEDRIFTEAFF; cdr3_nt: TGTGCCAGCAGCCTACGCCCCGGGGAGGACAGAATTTTCACTGAAGCTTTCTTT
clone_size: -; v_call: TRBV11-2; j_call: TRBJ2-1; d_call: -; cdr3_aa: CASSPLRGGRLSRGEQFF; cdr3_nt: TGTGCCAGCAGCCCCCTTAGGGGCGGGAGACTATCGAGGGGGGAGCAGTTCTTC
clone_size: -; v_call: TRBV14; j_call: TRBJ1-1; d_call: -; cdr3_aa: CASSKRGEWIGLPEAFF; cdr3_nt: TGTGCCAGCAGCAAAAGGGGGGAGTGGATCGGGTTACCTGAAGCTTTCTTT
clone_size: -; v_call: TRBV10-3; j_call: TRBJ1-1; d_call: -; cdr3_aa: CAISEPGTPTEAFF; cdr3_nt: TGTGCCATCAGTGAGCCCGGGACTCCCACAGAAGCTTTCTTT
clone_size: -; v_call: TRBV4-1; j_call: TRBJ1-1; d_call: -; cdr3_aa: CASSQDPPRRGDTEAFF; cdr3_nt: TGCGCCAGCAGCCAAGACCCTCCTAGACGTGGGGACACTGAAGCTTTCTTT
clone_size: -; v_call: TRBV5-4; j_call: TRBJ2-7; d_call: TRBD1; cdr3_aa: CASSLVDRPPYEQYF; cdr3_nt: TGTGCCAGCAGCCTTGTGGACAGGCCTCCCTACGAGCAGTACTTC
clone_size: -; v_call: TRBV5-4; j_call: TRBJ2-1; d_call: -; cdr3_aa: CASSLGVEGYNEQFF; cdr3_nt: TGTGCCAGCAGCTTAGGGGTCGAGGGCTACAATGAGCAGTTCTTC
clone_size: -; v_call: TRBV7-9; j_call: TRBJ1-2; d_call: -; cdr3_aa: CASSSWTDPVYTF; cdr3_nt: TGTGCCAGCAGCTCATGGACGGACCCTGTCTACACCTTC